These T cell receptor beta chains were read from a single sample in a study of CD8 T cells in Susac syndrome. MiXCR, applied by TCRdb to the immunoSEQ multiplex PCR reads, yields one record per CDR3 protein. The sample records some 120,000 distinct CDR3 sequences, about 95% being singletons. The sequenced sample was CD4+ T cells from PBMCs. All receptors come from a human donor in good health. CDR3s include the opening cysteine and the closing phenylalanine or tryptophan. The D gene is left open where the match is weak. Expanded clones get a size class; other rows say once, few or many, or leave the size out.

clone size: .; V gene: TRBV5-4; D gene: TRBD1; J gene: TRBJ2-5; CDR3 DNA: TGTGCCAGCAGCTTACAGGGGGCTGGAGAGACCCAGTACTTC; CDR3 protein: CASSLQGAGETQYF
clone size: .; V gene: TRBV29-1; D gene: .; J gene: TRBJ2-2; CDR3 DNA: TGCAGCGTGCGCCCCCCCCACACCGGGGAGCTGTTTTTT; CDR3 protein: CSVRPPHTGELFF
clone size: .; V gene: TRBV5-1; D gene: TRBD1; J gene: TRBJ1-2; CDR3 DNA: TGCGCCAGCAGCGTCCCGGGACAGCTCAACTATGGCTACACCTTC; CDR3 protein: CASSVPGQLNYGYTF
clone size: .; V gene: TRBV19; D gene: .; J gene: TRBJ2-5; CDR3 DNA: TGTGCCAGTAGTATAGACAGGGGCAAGACCCAGTACTTC; CDR3 protein: CASSIDRGKTQYF
clone size: .; V gene: TRBV7-6; D gene: .; J gene: TRBJ2-3; CDR3 DNA: TGTGCCAGCAGCCAGCGGAGGTCTGATACGCAGTATTTT; CDR3 protein: CASSQRRSDTQYF
clone size: .; V gene: TRBV7-9; D gene: .; J gene: TRBJ2-5; CDR3 DNA: TGTGCCAGCAGCTTAAACAGGTCCTTCCAAGAGACCCAGTACTTC; CDR3 protein: CASSLNRSFQETQYF
clone size: .; V gene: TRBV29-1; D gene: .; J gene: TRBJ1-2; CDR3 DNA: TGCAGCGTTTCTACAGGGATAAACTATGGCTACACCTTC; CDR3 protein: CSVSTGINYGYTF
clone size: .; V gene: TRBV6-5; D gene: .; J gene: TRBJ2-1; CDR3 DNA: TGTGCCAGCACCAGAACCGGGACGGATGAGCAGTTCTTC; CDR3 protein: CASTRTGTDEQFF
clone size: .; V gene: TRBV29-1; D gene: .; J gene: TRBJ1-2; CDR3 DNA: TGCAGCGTCCGGACAGCTTCCAACTATGGCTACACCTTC; CDR3 protein: CSVRTASNYGYTF
clone size: .; V gene: TRBV5-1; D gene: .; J gene: TRBJ2-3; CDR3 DNA: TGCGCCAGCAGCTTGGGACAGGTGGAGGCGGATACGCAGTATTTT; CDR3 protein: CASSLGQVEADTQYF
clone size: .; V gene: TRBV6-1; D gene: .; J gene: TRBJ1-2; CDR3 DNA: TGTGCCAGCAGTGTAAACACCGCCTATGGCTACACCTTC; CDR3 protein: CASSVNTAYGYTF
clone size: .; V gene: TRBV19; D gene: .; J gene: TRBJ1-5; CDR3 DNA: TGTGCCAGTAGTATTAACGGGGAGGAGGGGATTCCGCATTTT; CDR3 protein: CASSINGEEGIPHF
clone size: .; V gene: TRBV18; D gene: .; J gene: TRBJ1-1; CDR3 DNA: TGTGCCAGCTCACCACAACGAGAAGAGGCTTTCTTT; CDR3 protein: CASSPQREEAFF
clone size: .; V gene: TRBV28; D gene: TRBD1; J gene: TRBJ2-7; CDR3 DNA: TGTGCCAGCAGTTGGGACAGGGTTTTGAGAGAGCAGTACTTC; CDR3 protein: CASSWDRVLREQYF
clone size: .; V gene: TRBV2; D gene: .; J gene: TRBJ1-1; CDR3 DNA: TGTGCCAGCAGTGAAACCAGTGAAGCTTTCTTT; CDR3 protein: CASSETSEAFF
clone size: .; V gene: TRBV3-1; D gene: .; J gene: TRBJ2-5; CDR3 DNA: TGTGCCAGCAGCCAAGGCTGGTCCCAAGAGACCCAGTACTTC; CDR3 protein: CASSQGWSQETQYF
clone size: once; V gene: TRBV2; D gene: TRBD2; J gene: TRBJ2-7; CDR3 DNA: TGTGCCAGCAGTCCCACTAGCGGGAGAGCTACGTACGAGCAGTACTTC; CDR3 protein: CASSPTSGRATYEQYF
clone size: .; V gene: TRBV29-1; D gene: TRBD2; J gene: TRBJ2-1; CDR3 DNA: TGCAGCGTTGAACCGACGACTAGCGGGAGCGGAGAGCAGTTCTTC; CDR3 protein: CSVEPTTSGSGEQFF
clone size: .; V gene: TRBV29-1; D gene: TRBD1; J gene: TRBJ2-6; CDR3 DNA: TGCAGCGTCTCCGGGACAGGGGGCGCCGGGGCCAACGTCCTGACTTTC; CDR3 protein: CSVSGTGGAGANVLTF
clone size: .; V gene: TRBV19; D gene: .; J gene: TRBJ2-7; CDR3 DNA: TGTGCCAGACAACAACGCGGAAAGTCCTACGAGCAGTACTTC; CDR3 protein: CARQQRGKSYEQYF
clone size: .; V gene: TRBV28; D gene: .; J gene: TRBJ2-1; CDR3 DNA: TGTGCCAGCACCCACCCGGGACCGCTCCCGCAGTTCTTC; CDR3 protein: CASTHPGPLPQFF
clone size: once; V gene: TRBV7-2; D gene: .; J gene: TRBJ2-3; CDR3 DNA: TGTGCCAGCAGCATCGACAGGAATACGCAGTATTTT; CDR3 protein: CASSIDRNTQYF
clone size: once; V gene: TRBV3-1; D gene: TRBD2; J gene: TRBJ2-5; CDR3 DNA: TGTGCCAGCAGGAGATCGGGGGGCCAAGAGACCCAGTACTTC; CDR3 protein: CASRRSGGQETQYF
clone size: .; V gene: TRBV29-1; D gene: .; J gene: TRBJ1-4; CDR3 DNA: TGCAGCGTTGAAGATGAGGAAAAACTGTTTTTT; CDR3 protein: CSVEDEEKLFF
clone size: .; V gene: TRBV5-1; D gene: .; J gene: TRBJ2-1; CDR3 DNA: TGCGCCAGCAGCTTACTAACAGGTTATGAGCAGTTCTTC; CDR3 protein: CASSLLTGYEQFF
clone size: .; V gene: TRBV4-2; D gene: .; J gene: TRBJ2-3; CDR3 DNA: TGTGCCAGCAGCCAAGCTTCTTTCAGGGTACAGGACACAGATACGCAGTATTTT; CDR3 protein: CASSQASFRVQDTDTQYF
clone size: .; V gene: TRBV27; D gene: .; J gene: TRBJ2-1; CDR3 DNA: TGTGCCAGCAGGTTAGCAGACAGGGAGCAGTTCTTC; CDR3 protein: CASRLADREQFF
clone size: .; V gene: TRBV5-4; D gene: .; J gene: TRBJ2-7; CDR3 DNA: TGTGCCAGCAGCCTCCCAGCGGGTGGCTCCTACGAGCAGTACTTC; CDR3 protein: CASSLPAGGSYEQYF
clone size: .; V gene: TRBV20-1; D gene: .; J gene: TRBJ2-7; CDR3 DNA: TGCAGTGCTAGACCCTCGGCGCGGGTTACCTACGAGCAGTACTTC; CDR3 protein: CSARPSARVTYEQYF
clone size: .; V gene: TRBV6-1; D gene: .; J gene: TRBJ2-5; CDR3 DNA: TGTGCCAGCAGGTTAGGACAGACCCAAGAGACCCAGTACTTC; CDR3 protein: CASRLGQTQETQYF
clone size: once; V gene: TRBV20-1; D gene: .; J gene: TRBJ2-5; CDR3 DNA: TGCAGTGCTAGGGACTTGTACCAAGAGACCCAGTACTTC; CDR3 protein: CSARDLYQETQYF
clone size: .; V gene: TRBV5-4; D gene: .; J gene: TRBJ2-1; CDR3 DNA: TGTGCCAGCAGCTTGCGTCAGGGCAGGGGTGAGCAGTTCTTC; CDR3 protein: CASSLRQGRGEQFF